A selection of T cell receptor beta chains follows, all from one sample in a study of blood T cells in healthy people across ages. TCRdb fed the 5' RACE reads into MiXCR, producing one record per CDR3 protein. This table holds about 1.7 million distinct CDR3 sequences, 28% found once. Sample: blood. The receptors originated from a woman under 40 in good health. Both conserved end residues are part of each CDR3. The D gene is left open where the match is weak.

TRBD1	TRBJ1-1	TRBV28	CASSSPGGFRTEAFF
-	TRBJ2-3	TRBV18	CASLLSQDTQYF
-	TRBJ1-2	TRBV12-3/TRBV12-4	CAGSFSERGFGYTF
TRBD1	TRBJ2-5	TRBV5-1	CASSVDRGRETQYF
-	TRBJ2-7	TRBV29-1	CSVVGQAGTFSYEQYF
-	TRBJ1-6	TRBV4-3	CASSQDVHLQGSSYNSPLHF
-	TRBJ2-5	TRBV7-2	CASSPPSLKETQYF
-	TRBJ2-7	TRBV20-1	CSARPPRVSGGPYEQYF
TRBD2	TRBJ2-1	TRBV20-1	CSAPKRAGGLSGEQFF
TRBD2	TRBJ2-3	TRBV20-1	CSARDGSGRTDTQYF
TRBD1	TRBJ2-5	TRBV3-1	CASSHSWTGPQETQYF
TRBD1	TRBJ1-2	TRBV12-3/TRBV12-4	CASSAFRDRDGYTF
-	TRBJ2-7	TRBV12-3/TRBV12-4	CASTWTDGYEQYF
-	TRBJ2-5	TRBV5-1	CASSFDRSKETQYF
-	TRBJ1-5	TRBV28	CASMGGNNGNQPQHF
-	TRBJ2-7	TRBV7-2	CASSLDPGPSSYEQYF
-	TRBJ2-1	TRBV20-1	CSARDRAVLSSYNEQFF
TRBD1	TRBJ2-5	TRBV7-2	CASSLQQGALEETQYF
TRBD1	TRBJ1-1	TRBV12-3/TRBV12-4	CASTGTGGAHTEAFF
-	TRBJ1-1	TRBV12-3/TRBV12-4	CASSPADYGYTEAFF
-	TRBJ2-1	TRBV7-3	CASSLKSSGYNNEQFF
-	TRBJ2-7	TRBV4-1	CASSQEMGRGRATYEQYF
TRBD1	TRBJ2-4	TRBV27	CASSSRTGSVAQYF
TRBD1	TRBJ1-1	TRBV12-3/TRBV12-4	CASRAQGAITEAFF
-	TRBJ2-1	TRBV10-3	CATQSGQETQFF
-	TRBJ2-5	TRBV20-1	CSARSTGGYQETQYF
-	TRBJ1-4	TRBV20-1	CSAPERRELFF